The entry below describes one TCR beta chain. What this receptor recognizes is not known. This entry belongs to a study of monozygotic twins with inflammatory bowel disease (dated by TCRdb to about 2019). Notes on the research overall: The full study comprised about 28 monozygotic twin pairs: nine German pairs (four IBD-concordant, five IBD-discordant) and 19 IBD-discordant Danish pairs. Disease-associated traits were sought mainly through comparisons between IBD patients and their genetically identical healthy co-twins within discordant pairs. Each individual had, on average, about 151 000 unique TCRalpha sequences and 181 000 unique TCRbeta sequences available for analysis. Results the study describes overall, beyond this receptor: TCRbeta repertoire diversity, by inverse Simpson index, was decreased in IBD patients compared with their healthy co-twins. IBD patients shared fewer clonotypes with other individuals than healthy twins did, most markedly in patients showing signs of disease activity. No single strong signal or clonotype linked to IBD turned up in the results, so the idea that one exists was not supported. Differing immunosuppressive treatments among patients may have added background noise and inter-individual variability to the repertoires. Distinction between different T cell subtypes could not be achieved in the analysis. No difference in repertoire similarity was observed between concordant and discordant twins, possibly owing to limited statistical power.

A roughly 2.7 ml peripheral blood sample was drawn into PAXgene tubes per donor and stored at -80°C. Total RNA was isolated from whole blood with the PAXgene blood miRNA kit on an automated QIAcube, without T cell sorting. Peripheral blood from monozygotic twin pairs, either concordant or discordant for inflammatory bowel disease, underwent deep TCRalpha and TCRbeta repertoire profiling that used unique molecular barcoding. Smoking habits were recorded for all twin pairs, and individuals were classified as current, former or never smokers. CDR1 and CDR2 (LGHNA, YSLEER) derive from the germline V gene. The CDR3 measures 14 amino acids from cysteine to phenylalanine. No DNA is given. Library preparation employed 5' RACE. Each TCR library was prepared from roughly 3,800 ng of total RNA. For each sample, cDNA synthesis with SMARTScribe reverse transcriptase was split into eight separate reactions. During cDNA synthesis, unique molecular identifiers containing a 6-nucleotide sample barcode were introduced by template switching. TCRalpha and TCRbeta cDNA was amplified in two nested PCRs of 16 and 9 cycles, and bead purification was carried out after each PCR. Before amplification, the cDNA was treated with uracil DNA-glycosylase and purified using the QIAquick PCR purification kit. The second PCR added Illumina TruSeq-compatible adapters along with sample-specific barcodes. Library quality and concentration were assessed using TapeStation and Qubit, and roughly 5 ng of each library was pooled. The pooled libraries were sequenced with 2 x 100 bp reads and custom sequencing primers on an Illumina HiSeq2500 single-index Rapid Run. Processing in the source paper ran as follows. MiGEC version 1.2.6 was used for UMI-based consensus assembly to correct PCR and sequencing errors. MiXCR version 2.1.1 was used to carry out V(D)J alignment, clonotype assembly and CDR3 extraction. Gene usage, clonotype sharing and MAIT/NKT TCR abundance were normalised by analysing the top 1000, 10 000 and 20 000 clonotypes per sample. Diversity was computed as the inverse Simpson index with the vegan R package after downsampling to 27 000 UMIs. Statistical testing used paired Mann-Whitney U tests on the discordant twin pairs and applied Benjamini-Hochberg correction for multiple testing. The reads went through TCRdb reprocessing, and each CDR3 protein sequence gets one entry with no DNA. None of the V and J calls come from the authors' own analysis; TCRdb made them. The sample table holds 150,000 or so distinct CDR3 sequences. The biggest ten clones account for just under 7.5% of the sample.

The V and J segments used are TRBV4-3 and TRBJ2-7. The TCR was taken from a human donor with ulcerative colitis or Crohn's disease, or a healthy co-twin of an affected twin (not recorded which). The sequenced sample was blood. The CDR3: CASSQEYFSYEQYF.